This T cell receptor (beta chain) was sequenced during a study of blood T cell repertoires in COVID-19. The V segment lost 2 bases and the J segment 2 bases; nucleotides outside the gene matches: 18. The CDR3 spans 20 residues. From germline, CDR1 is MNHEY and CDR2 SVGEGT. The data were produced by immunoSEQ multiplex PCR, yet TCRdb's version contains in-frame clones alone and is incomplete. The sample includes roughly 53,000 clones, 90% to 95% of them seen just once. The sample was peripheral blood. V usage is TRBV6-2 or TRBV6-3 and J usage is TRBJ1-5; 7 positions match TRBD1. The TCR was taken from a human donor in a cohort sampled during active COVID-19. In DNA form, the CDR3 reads TGTGCCAGCAGTTACCCTAGACTGACAGGGACCGCTTTGGGCAATCAGCCCCAGCATTTT. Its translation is CASSYPRLTGTALGNQPQHF.